Described below is a single T cell receptor beta chain sequence and its context. This record comes from a study of blood T cell repertoires in COVID-19. Profiling relied on immunoSEQ multiplex PCR, and the TCRdb table lists in-frame clones only, not all of them. The sample holds just over 200,000 clones, 65% to 90% seen once. Trimming stripped 3 bases from V and 7 bases from J, with 9 bases between. Germline V gene lookup returns CDR1 GTSNPN and CDR2 SVGIG (reference sequence). The CDR3 is 12 residues long. The clonotype comes from an elderly man with acute or convalescent COVID-19. This chain connects TRBV30 to TRBJ1-4; the D gene is possibly TRBD1 (5 bases). Material: peripheral blood. The CDR3 spells CAWSRDTEKLFF. Written as DNA, the CDR3 is TGTGCCTGGAGCAGGGATACTGAAAAACTGTTTTTT.